The source of this TCR beta chain is a study of identical twins. The study's findings and limits: In cord blood, abundant beta clonotypes had fewer insertions; memory showed no trend. Beta out-of-frame sequences displayed a weaker excess of sharing between twins.

This clonotype was found a few times. Its antigen is still unknown. CDR1 MGHDK and CDR2 SYGVNS come from the germline V gene. There are 13 residues in the CDR3. The V end lost 6 bases, the J end lost 0 bases, and 5 bases lay between the germline ends. Via MiXCR, TCRdb re-called the 5' RACE reads, giving one row per CDR3 protein. This sample has 200,000 to 250,000 distinct CDR3 sequences, with roughly 7.5% found just once. These sequences were also reported in another study, on yellow fever vaccine responses in identical twins.

Sequencing was carried out using memory (CD45RO+) T cells sorted from blood. The genes are TRBV25-1 and TRBJ2-2; D remains ambiguous. The receptor comes from a woman under 30 in good health. The CDR3 loop reads CASRPANTGELFF. CDR3 bases: TGTGCCAGCAGACCAGCGAACACCGGGGAGCTGTTTTTT.